This TCR beta chain was retrieved from a study of memory CD4+ T cells and cytomegalovirus serostatus. Single viable CD3+CD4+CD8-CD45RO+ cells were sorted as the memory CD4+ T cells. Total CD4+ T cells were enriched by CD4 positive selection. Assay used: immunoSEQ multiplex PCR; TCRdb lists only in-frame clones, some missing. The sample lists around 50,000 clones; roughly three quarters were seen once. Germline loops: CDR1 MNHNS, CDR2 SASEGT. The CDR3 runs 13 residues. Overall study findings and caveats: Of under 200 reported CMV TCRbeta sequences, some 67 were found in memory CD4+ repertoires. The CMV-associated TCR signature appears largely within the CD4+ memory repertoire.

Comments on this clone: Its antigen is not identified.

Sequencing was performed on memory CD4+ T cells from blood. The sequence was collected from an adult in good health and CMV-seronegative. This chain links TRBV6-1 with TRBJ1-2, with D maybe TRBD1 (5 bases). CDR3 sequence reads: CASRVGSNYGYTF. CDR3 coding DNA: TGTGCGTCCAGGGTGGGGAGTAACTATGGCTACACCTTC.